One sample yielded the 20 T cell receptor beta chains listed below, sequenced in a study of blood T cell repertoires in COVID-19. Measured with immunoSEQ multiplex PCR; TCRdb has only the in-frame clones, and not every one. Of over 200,000 clones listed, around 90% are singletons. The sequenced sample was peripheral blood. These receptors all stem from a man aged 55 to 70 who had recovered from COVID-19.

This clone came up once. CDR3 sequence: CASSYQGPTNEKLFF. The CDR3 region has the DNA TGTGCCAGCAGTTATCAGGGGCCAACTAATGAAAAACTGTTTTTT. This chain connects TRBV27 to TRBJ1-4; perhaps TRBD1 as D (6 bases). The CDR3 has 15 residues. Looked up from germline, CDR1 is MNHEY and CDR2 is SMNVEV (reference sequence). Trimming left V 4 bases short and J 0 bases short, with 9 bases between. Combining the CDR3 with reference TRBV27 and TRBJ1-4 gives the whole variable domain EAQVTQNPRYLITVTGKKLTVTCSQNMNHEYMSWYRQDPGLGLRQIYYSMNVEVTDKGDVPEGYKVSRKEKRNFPLILESPSPNQTSLYFCASSYQGPTNEKLFFGSGTQLSVL.

This chain uses TRBV3-1 (or the pseudogene TRBV3-2) with TRBJ1-2; D not resolved. Germline CDR1 LGHDT, CDR2 YNNKEL (reference sequence). Trimming left V 4 bases short and J 4 bases short, with 10 bases between. The CDR3 totals 13 residues. Here the CDR3 reads CASSLTQIYGYTF. The CDR3 DNA reads TGTGCCAGCAGCCTTACCCAGATCTATGGCTACACCTTC.

The chain joins TRBV6-5 to TRBJ2-1; D might be TRBD1 (5 bases). The germline V gene has CDR1 MNHEY and CDR2 SVGAGI. This CDR3 has 16 amino acids. V was pared by 4 bases and J by 7 bases, with 20 bases between. CDR3 sequence reads: CASSSGIMFAENEQFF. CDR3 in DNA: TGTGCCAGCAGTTCAGGGATAATGTTTGCTGAGAATGAGCAGTTCTTC.

This chain links TRBV28 with TRBJ1-1, with 7 bases that match TRBD1. Trimming took 3 bases from V and 11 from J; bases not matched to a gene: 9. The germline V gene encodes CDR1 MDHEN and CDR2 SYDVKM. The CDR3 is 13 amino acids. The CDR3 here is CASSFEGGAQAFF. CDR3 coding DNA: TGTGCCAGCAGTTTCGAAGGGGGCGCGCAGGCTTTCTTT.

V gene TRBV18 combines with J gene TRBJ2-1; 12 nucleotides agree with TRBD2. This CDR3 comprises 16 residues. After removal of 3 bases from V and 10 bases from J, the junction contained 10 bases not matched to a gene. Per the germline V gene, CDR1 is KGHSH and CDR2 is LQKENI. CDR3 nucleotide sequence: TGTGCCAGCTCACCCGGGACTAGCGGGTCACTCGGGGAGCAGTTCTTC. Its protein product is CASSPGTSGSLGEQFF.

The chain carries TRBV2 and TRBJ2-1, with D tentatively TRBD1 (6 bases). Trimming cost V 6 bases and J 6 bases, with 12 bases left between them. The germline gives CDR1 SNHLY, CDR2 FYNNEI. The CDR3 sequence is 13 residues long. The CDR3 bases are TGTGCCAGCAGACAACAGGGCACCAATGAGCAGTTCTTC. The encoded protein is CASRQQGTNEQFF.

The chain has TRBV7-2 and TRBJ2-1; D is uncertain. The CDR3 consists of 15 residues. Germline V gene data show CDR1 as SGHTA and CDR2 as FQGNSA. Trimming cost V 5 bases and J 7 bases, with 18 bases left between them. The CDR3 here is CASSAIAVYANEQFF. The CDR3 DNA reads TGTGCCAGCAGCGCTATAGCCGTTTATGCGAATGAGCAGTTCTTC.

The chain uses TRBV30 and TRBJ1-3; D is uncertain. The CDR3 is 14 amino acids. Germline V gene sequence: CDR1 GTSNPN, CDR2 SVGIG (reference sequence). V was cut by 2 bases and J by 0 bases, with 8 bases left in between. The CDR3 reads CAWSRKSSGNTIYF. The CDR3 bases are TGTGCCTGGAGTCGTAAGAGCTCTGGAAACACCATATATTTT.

The CDR3 sequence: CASSYSREGNQPQHF. For the CDR3, the DNA is TGTGCCAGCAGTTATAGTCGGGAGGGCAATCAGCCCCAGCATTTT. The V call is TRBV6-5, the J call TRBJ1-5; D unresolved. The germline gives CDR1 MNHEY, CDR2 SVGAGI. The CDR3 extends over 15 amino acids. Trimming removed 3 bases at V and 2 bases at J, with 11 bases between.

The CDR3, as DNA: TGTGCCAGCAGTTTCCGATCTAGCGGGAGAAGTCAGTACTTC. Translating gives CASSFRSSGRSQYF. The rearrangement joins TRBV27 to TRBJ2-7; 10 bases align to TRBD2. Germline trimming cut 3 bases from V and 10 bases from J; bases unmatched to any gene: 9. The CDR3 totals 14 residues. Germline loops: CDR1 MNHEY, CDR2 SMNVEV (reference sequence).

V usage is TRBV14 and J usage is TRBJ2-5, with D possibly matching TRBD2 (5 bases). Per germline, CDR1 SGHDN and CDR2 FVKESK. The CDR3 loop spans 11 amino acids. Trimming took off 0 bases at V and 9 bases at J, with 5 bases between the two ends. The CDR3 sequence: CASSQERAQYF. The CDR3 DNA follows: TGTGCCAGCAGCCAAGAGAGGGCCCAGTACTTC.

On this clone itself: At the DNA level, this CDR3 is encoded by other sequences in the same sample as well. J is TRBJ2-3 and V is TRBV4-3; 8 bases align to TRBD2. The trim removed 0 bases at V and 1 base at J, leaving 12 bases unmatched. The CDR3 runs 19 residues. Germline lookup yields CDR1 LGHNA and CDR2 YSLEER. CDR3 sequence reads: CASSQESLAGKPRTDTQYF. As DNA, the CDR3 is TGCGCCAGCAGCCAAGAATCTCTAGCGGGCAAACCCCGCACAGATACGCAGTATTTT.

V usage is TRBV19 and J usage is TRBJ1-2; D remains unclear. V was clipped by 3 bases and J by 11 bases, with 16 bases between them. This CDR3 region has 13 residues. The germline CDR1 and CDR2 sequences are LNHDA and SQIVND (reference sequence). The CDR3 region is CASSIDESGRYTF. CDR3 nucleotide sequence: TGTGCCAGTAGTATCGATGAGTCCGGTCGTTACACCTTC.

The gene calls are TRBV11-2 and TRBJ1-2; tentatively, D is TRBD1 (5 bases). CDR1 and CDR2 from the germline V gene are SGHAT and FQNNGV. The V and J ends lost 5 bases and 3 bases respectively, with 7 bases between them. CDR3 length: 12 amino acids. The CDR3 nucleotides read TGTGCCAGCAGCCCAGGGTACTATGGCTACACCTTC. It is translated as CASSPGYYGYTF.

The V and J genes are TRBV7-3 and TRBJ2-2; 10 bases line up with TRBD2. The CDR3 is 18 amino acids. Trimming at V came to 1 base and at J to 6 bases, leaving 11 bases not matched to a gene. Germline lookup yields CDR1 SGHTA and CDR2 FQGTGA. CDR3 DNA: TGTGCCAGCAGCTTAAATCCAGCGGGGGGGCCGGTCCCCGGGGAGCTGTTTTTT. Protein product: CASSLNPAGGPVPGELFF.

This rearrangement joins TRBV11-2 to TRBJ2-7; D is perhaps TRBD1 (5 bases). There are 13 residues in the CDR3. Germline lookup yields CDR1 SGHAT and CDR2 FQNNGV. V lost 0 bases and J lost 7, with 10 bases in between. This chain's CDR3 is CASSLEVKGEQYF. CDR3 DNA: TGTGCCAGCAGCTTAGAGGTAAAGGGGGAGCAGTACTTC.

The chain employs TRBV11-3 and TRBJ1-1; 10 bases align to TRBD1. Germline V gives CDR1 SGHNT, CDR2 YENEEA. This CDR3 spans 12 amino acids. V trimming: 5 bases; J trimming: 12 bases; junction bases outside the gene matches: 6. As DNA, the CDR3 is TGTGCCAGCAGCCCAGGGACAGGGGAAACTTTCTTT. This sequence encodes CASSPGTGETFF.

The rearrangement joins TRBV9 to TRBJ1-6, with D perhaps matching TRBD1 (5 bases). Trimming removed 0 bases from V and 6 bases from J, with 19 bases in between. This CDR3 is built from 18 residues. Germline V gene data show CDR1 as SGDLS and CDR2 as YYNGEE. CDR3 nucleotides: TGTGCCAGCAGCGTAGGAGCAAGGGGAGGGAATCTTAATTCACCCCTCCACTTT. Translated, it gives CASSVGARGGNLNSPLHF.

As regards this clone: In the same sample, other DNA sequences code for this CDR3. This chain uses TRBV5-1 with TRBJ2-5, with D maybe TRBD2 (6 bases). This CDR3 contains 14 residues. V lost 4 bases and J 2 bases, leaving 12 bases between the germline ends. The germline gives CDR1 SGHRS, CDR2 YFSETQ. The chain's CDR3 is CASSPGGSQETQYF. CDR3 bases: TGCGCCAGCAGCCCCGGAGGGTCACAAGAGACCCAGTACTTC.

CDR3 sequence (DNA): TGTGCCAGTCTTTACTATGGCTACACCTTC. Protein product: CASLYYGYTF. This rearrangement joins TRBV6-5 to TRBJ1-2, with D uncertain. Germline-derived CDR1 and CDR2 are MNHEY and SVGAGI. The CDR3 totals 10 residues. The ends were cut back, 9 bases at V and 3 bases at J, with 5 bases in the middle.